This entry lists 27 T cell receptor beta chains sequenced from one sample in a study of T cell clonality in common variable immunodeficiency. The repertoire was sequenced with immunoSEQ multiplex PCR; TCRdb's copy has only in-frame clones and lacks some. The sample includes tens of thousands of clones, none of them occurring once. The material sequenced was peripheral blood mononuclear cells. The origin of the receptors is a person aged 18 to 75 in good health.

This clone appeared many times. The sequenced fragment ends 3 residues before the CDR3 boundary, so the rest is inferred from the germline J gene. The rearrangement uses TRBV20-1 and TRBJ2-7; 7 positions agree with TRBD1. The V and J ends lost 5 bases and 0 bases, in that order; junction bases with no gene match: 10. This CDR3 contains 15 residues. The V gene's germline CDR1 is DFQATT and CDR2 SNEGSKA (reference sequence). The CDR3 here is CSAPNLGQASYEQYF. The covered CDR3 bases are TGCAGTGCTCCAAACCTCGGACAGGCCTCCTACGAG.

The CDR3 bases that were read are TGTGCCAGCAGCCCCACTAATACAGGGTTAGAGACC. This gives the protein CASSPTNTGLET. The complete CDR3 reads CASSPTNTGLETQYF. This chain connects TRBV11-2 to TRBJ2-5, with a weak D call TRBD1 (6 bases). The CDR3 end lies 3 residues beyond the end of the read and is filled in from the germline J gene. With 5 bases removed from V and 4 bases from J, the gap between germline ends came to 17 bases. The germline V gene has CDR1 SGHAT and CDR2 FQNNGV. The CDR3 spans 15 residues. Complete variable domain (other parts from reference TRBV11-2 and TRBJ2-5): EAGVAQSPRYKIIEKRQSVAFWCNPISGHATLYWYQQILGQGPKLLIQFQNNGVVDDSQLPKDRFSAERLKGVDSTLKIQPAKLEDSAVYLCASSPTNTGLETQYFGPGTRLLVL.

This clone was observed at least ten times. The read ends 3 residues shy of where the CDR3 ends; the end is completed using the germline J gene. The genes are TRBV6-2 or TRBV6-3 and TRBJ1-5, with D possibly TRBD1 on 5 matching bases. CDR1 MNHEY and CDR2 SVGEGT come from the germline V gene. With 2 bases removed from V and 3 bases from J, the gap between germline ends came to 8 bases. CDR3 length: 14 amino acids. Incomplete CDR3 DNA: TGTGCCAGCAGTTACGACAGTTACAATCAGCCC. Encoded protein: CASSYDSYNQP. The entire CDR3 is CASSYDSYNQPQHF.

This clone has a count of ten or more. Read sequence stops 3 residues before the CDR3 end, and the germline J gene provides the missing end. The V and J genes are TRBV5-6 and TRBJ1-3, with D maybe TRBD1 (5 bases). V lost 4 bases and J 2 bases, leaving 13 bases between the germline ends. The V gene's germline CDR1 is SGHDT and CDR2 YYEEEE. CDR3 size: 15 residues. The DNA read from the CDR3 is TGTGCCAGCAGCGACGGAGGGGTGGCTGGAAACACC. It is translated as CASSDGGVAGNT. The entire CDR3 is CASSDGGVAGNTIYF.

This clone was recorded at least ten times. The read finishes 3 residues shy of the CDR3 end, and the germline J gene is used to complete it. J is TRBJ2-7 and V is TRBV7-8, with D possibly TRBD2 on 6 matching bases. Trimming pared 5 bases from V and 2 bases from J, leaving 16 bases between. Germline V gene sequence: CDR1 SGHVS, CDR2 FQNEAQ. This CDR3 has 15 residues. The CDR3 bases that were read are TGTGCCAGCAGCCGGACGGACGGGGGTCCCTACGAG. Translation: CASSRTDGGPYE. The entire CDR3 protein is CASSRTDGGPYEQYF.

This clone was seen at least ten times. The observed sequence ends 3 residues before the CDR3 terminus, with the missing tail filled in from the germline J gene. The chain joins TRBV5-4 to TRBJ1-1; TRBD1 aligns across 10 bases. Germline loops: CDR1 SGHNT, CDR2 YYREEE (reference sequence). V gave up 4 bases and J gave up 5 bases; unmatched junction bases: 8. The CDR3 runs to 15 residues. The sequenced CDR3 bases are TGTGCCAGCAGCCCAGGACAGGGGGGGTTAACTGAA. This sequence encodes CASSPGQGGLTE. The complete CDR3 protein is CASSPGQGGLTEAFF.

This clone was picked up many times. The read ends 3 residues shy of where the CDR3 ends; the end is completed using the germline J gene. This chain links TRBV30 with TRBJ2-7; D possibly corresponds to TRBD2 (5 bases). Per germline, CDR1 GTSNPN and CDR2 SVGIG (reference sequence). This CDR3 comprises 13 residues. V was pared by 5 bases and J by 4 bases, with 15 bases between. The CDR3 here is CAWQDSSGYEQYF. Partial CDR3 DNA: TGTGCCTGGCAGGACTCGAGTGGGTACGAG.

This clone showed up many times. Sequencing ends 3 residues short of the CDR3 end; the germline J gene provides the rest. The gene calls are TRBV7-6 and TRBJ1-2; D is unresolved. CDR1 SGHVS and CDR2 FNYEAQ come from the germline V gene. V was pared by 5 bases and J by 4 bases, with 8 bases between. The CDR3 contains 12 residues. The CDR3 bases that were read are TGTGCCAGCAGCCGAGAGGGCTATGGC. Encoded protein: CASSREGYG. In full, the CDR3 reads CASSREGYGYTF.

Only a few counts were recorded for this clone. The read terminates 3 residues ahead of where the CDR3 ends, so the germline J gene completes it. The chain employs TRBV19 and TRBJ2-4; 8 nucleotides line up with TRBD1. This CDR3 has 13 amino acids. Germline V gene lookup returns CDR1 LNHDA and CDR2 SQIVND (reference sequence). CDR3 bases read: TGTGCCAGTAGTGCCCATACAGGGACAGGT. Translating it yields CASSAHTGTG. The whole CDR3 is CASSAHTGTGQYF. The full variable domain, its missing parts supplied by reference TRBV19 and TRBJ2-4, is DGGITQSPKYLFRKEGQNVTLSCEQNLNHDAMYWYRQDPGQGLRLIYYSQIVNDFQKGDIAEGYSVSREKKESFPLTVTSAQKNPTAFYLCASSAHTGTGQYFGAGTRLSVL.

Ten or more counts support this clone. Sequencing ends 3 residues short of the CDR3 end; the germline J gene provides the rest. The chain combines TRBV11-2 with TRBJ2-7, with 8 bases aligning to TRBD2. Germline trimming cut 3 bases from V and 2 bases from J; bases unmatched to any gene: 6. The germline V gene encodes CDR1 SGHAT and CDR2 FQNNGV. The CDR3 spans 15 residues. This CDR3 reads CASSLQRGITYEQYF. The DNA read from the CDR3 is TGTGCCAGCAGCTTGCAGCGGGGGATTACCTACGAG.

This clone occurred many times. The CDR3 goes on 3 residues after the read ends, and that part is filled in from the germline J gene. The V gene is TRBV12-3 or TRBV12-4, the J gene TRBJ2-4, with TRBD2 matching over 7 bases. CDR3 length: 12 residues. V lost 8 bases to trimming and J lost 7 bases; unmatched junction nucleotides: 5. This CDR3 reads CASGGGTNIQYF. CDR3 DNA (partial): TGTGCCAGCGGGGGGGGTACGAACATT.

This clone was found many times. Read coverage stops 3 residues before the CDR3 terminus; the germline J gene supplies the remainder. This chain uses TRBV18 with TRBJ2-2; no clear D. This CDR3 region has 13 residues. Trimming took off 3 bases at V and 6 bases at J, with 8 bases between the two ends. Germline CDR1 reads KGHSH; CDR2 reads LQKENI. The CDR3 protein is CASSPRQSGELFF. The sequenced part of the CDR3 DNA is TGTGCCAGCTCACCCCGACAATCCGGGGAG.

The table lists this clone with a few counts. The missing CDR3 end, 3 residues past where the read stops, is filled in from the germline J gene. The chain has TRBV7-6 and TRBJ2-3, with 8 bases lining up with TRBD2. In germline, CDR1 is SGHVS, CDR2 FNYEAQ. V shed 1 base, J shed 1 base, and the junction held 7 bases outside the gene matches. CDR3 length: 17 residues. CDR3 DNA (partial): TGTGCCAGCAGCTTAGTAAAAGGGCGGGGGGGCACAGATACG. It specifies CASSLVKGRGGTDT. The entire CDR3 is CASSLVKGRGGTDTQYF.

This clone was seen repeatedly, ten times or more. The read ends 3 residues shy of where the CDR3 ends; the end is completed using the germline J gene. The chain carries TRBV5-4 and TRBJ1-1, with 9 bases fitting TRBD1. The CDR3 spans 15 residues. J lost 7 bases, V lost 4 bases, and 11 bases had no gene match. Germline CDR1 is SGHNT and CDR2 is YYREEE (reference sequence). The sequenced CDR3 bases are TGTGCCAGCAGCCTGTCCATCGGACAGGGGAATGAA. It encodes CASSLSIGQGNE. The whole CDR3 is CASSLSIGQGNEAFF.

At least ten counts were recorded for this clone. The sequenced fragment ends 3 residues before the CDR3 boundary, so the rest is inferred from the germline J gene. V and J are TRBV30 and TRBJ2-1, with D possibly matching TRBD1 (6 bases). V was clipped by 2 bases and J by 0 bases, with 11 bases between them. Germline V lookup: CDR1 GTSNPN, CDR2 SVGIG (reference sequence). CDR3 size: 15 residues. The sequenced part of the CDR3 DNA is TGTGCCTGGAGTTTGGGGGCCAGCTCCTACAATGAG. Its protein product is CAWSLGASSYNE. The complete CDR3 sequence is CAWSLGASSYNEQFF.

This clone was observed many times. The observed sequence ends 3 residues before the CDR3 terminus, with the missing tail filled in from the germline J gene. This sequence joins TRBV7-2 and TRBJ2-1; 8 bases line up with TRBD2. V was pared by 3 bases and J by 3 bases, with 4 bases of the junction left unmatched. There are 15 residues in the CDR3. Germline V lookup: CDR1 SGHTA, CDR2 FQGNSA. The CDR3 bases that were read are TGTGCCAGCAGCTTCTCTGGGACTAGCTACAATGAG. It translates to CASSFSGTSYNE. The whole CDR3 sequence reads CASSFSGTSYNEQFF.

This clone was recorded a few times. The read falls 3 residues short of the CDR3 end, and the missing part is taken from the germline J gene. The chain combines TRBV2 with TRBJ1-1, with 10 bases lining up with TRBD1. From germline, CDR1 is SNHLY and CDR2 FYNNEI. J gave up 4 bases and V 10 bases, and 6 bases lay outside the gene matches. There are 13 residues in the CDR3. This CDR3 reads CANDRGLGTEAFF. Partial CDR3 DNA: TGTGCCAACGACAGGGGGCTTGGCACTGAA.

This clone has ten or more counts. The read ends 3 residues shy of where the CDR3 ends; the end is completed using the germline J gene. The chain recombines TRBV2 with TRBJ2-7; 9 nucleotides align to TRBD2. Germline CDR1 SNHLY, CDR2 FYNNEI. The CDR3 sequence is 13 residues long. V trimming: 10 bases; J trimming: 1 base; junction bases outside the gene matches: 5. CDR3 amino acids: CAISGGTSYEQYF. The DNA read from the CDR3 is TGTGCCATTAGCGGGGGTACTTCCTACGAG.

This clone was detected many times. The read ends 3 residues before the CDR3 terminus; that terminus is restored from the germline J gene. The chain carries TRBV18 and TRBJ1-1; 10 positions agree with TRBD1. V was clipped by 3 bases and J by 1 base; unmatched bases: 5. The CDR3 sequence is 16 residues long. Germline assignment: CDR1 KGHSH and CDR2 LQKENI. The CDR3 DNA, read in part, is TGTGCCAGCTCACCGCAGGGGACAGGGGCGAACACTGAA. Translation gives CASSPQGTGANTE. Given in full, the CDR3 is CASSPQGTGANTEAFF.

This clone was detected many times. With the read ending 3 residues before the CDR3 end, the germline J gene is used to fill in that end. The V call is TRBV30, the J call TRBJ1-1, with 10 positions matching TRBD1. The CDR3 consists of 14 residues. Germline CDR1 reads GTSNPN; CDR2 reads SVGIG (reference sequence). The chain's CDR3 is CSADTGQGISEAFF. Partial CDR3 DNA: TGTAGTGCCGACACGGGACAGGGGATTAGTGAA.

To note about this clone: The CDR3 extends 3 residues past the end of the read, so its final part is completed from the germline J gene. The chain links TRBV19 to TRBJ2-1; TRBD1 agrees at 12 bases. Germline V CDR1 and CDR2: LNHDA, SQIVND (reference sequence). The CDR3 has 17 amino acids. Trimming removed 6 bases from V and 0 bases from J; junction bases left unmatched: 6. The CDR3 bases that were read are TGTGCCAGTAGCCGATCGGGACAGGGGGCCTCCTACAATGAG. Translated: CASSRSGQGASYNE. The CDR3 reads in full as CASSRSGQGASYNEQFF.

This clone showed up many times. The read ends 3 residues early relative to the CDR3; the germline J gene fills the gap. V is TRBV12-3 or TRBV12-4 and J is TRBJ2-3; 11 nucleotides line up with TRBD2. The CDR3 is made up of 16 amino acids. Trimming removed 6 bases from V and 5 bases from J; junction bases left unmatched: 10. The covered CDR3 bases are TGTGCCAGCAGCCCAACTAGCGGGGGAGGTAGAGATACG. It specifies CASSPTSGGGRDT. The whole CDR3 sequence is CASSPTSGGGRDTQYF.

This clone was detected a few times. The junction differs from germline at one of its ends, possibly a read error. Sequencing ends 3 residues short of the CDR3 end; the germline J gene provides the rest. This specimen includes other DNA sequences encoding the same CDR3. V gene TRBV19 combines with J gene TRBJ1-3; D call uncertain. The germline gives CDR1 LNHDA, CDR2 SQIVND (reference sequence). The CDR3 covers 14 residues. The sequenced part of the CDR3 DNA is TGTGCCAGTAGTATGGTAGGGTCCGGAAACACT. Translated, it gives CASSMVGSGNT. The entire CDR3 protein is CASSMVGSGNTIYF.

This clone came up many times. The sequenced fragment ends 3 residues before the CDR3 boundary, so the rest is inferred from the germline J gene. This chain uses TRBV19 with TRBJ2-2, with a possible D match to TRBD1 (6 bases). Trimming removed 6 bases at V and 1 base at J, with 12 bases between. This CDR3 comprises 15 residues. Germline V gene data show CDR1 as LNHDA and CDR2 as SQIVND (reference sequence). The CDR3: CASRPTGLNTGELFF. CDR3 DNA, as far as it was read: TGTGCCAGTAGGCCGACAGGCTTGAACACCGGGGAG.

The table lists this clone with many counts. The read ends 3 residues shy of where the CDR3 ends; the end is completed using the germline J gene. The chain joins TRBV20-1 to TRBJ1-1; D is perhaps TRBD1 (5 bases). Germline V lookup: CDR1 DFQATT, CDR2 SNEGSKA (reference sequence). The V and J ends lost 6 bases and 3 bases respectively, with 14 bases between them. This CDR3 contains 13 residues. The CDR3 sequence is CSATRGSDTEAFF. CDR3 DNA (partial): TGCAGTGCGACTAGGGGATCGGACACTGAA.

The sample holds many counts of this clone. Read coverage stops 3 residues before the CDR3 terminus; the germline J gene supplies the remainder. The V call is TRBV30, the J call TRBJ1-2; possible D gene TRBD1, 6 bases. The CDR3 has 15 amino acids. V was pared by 2 bases and J by 4 bases, with 17 bases between. Germline values: CDR1 GTSNPN, CDR2 SVGIG (reference sequence). The part of the CDR3 DNA that was read is TGTGCCTGGAGTTACAGGGCCAGACTCCCCTATGGC. It translates to CAWSYRARLPYG. The entire CDR3 protein reads CAWSYRARLPYGYTF.

The table lists this clone with many counts. The CDR3 extends 3 residues past the end of the read, so its final part is completed from the germline J gene. The V call is TRBV20-1, the J call TRBJ2-5, with 10 bases aligning to TRBD2. The CDR3 length is 15 residues. Germline CDR1 reads DFQATT; CDR2 reads SNEGSKA (reference sequence). V lost 5 bases, J lost 4 bases, and 10 bases stayed unmatched. The CDR3 loop reads CSAGRLAGGGETQYF. CDR3 DNA, as far as it was read: TGCAGTGCTGGGAGACTAGCGGGTGGGGGAGAGACC.